These 28 T cell receptor beta chains originate from one sample sequenced in a study of Ad26.COV2.S vaccination and SARS-CoV-2 variants. As to treatment: 15 to 20 received Ad26.COV2.S at low or high dose, single or two shots; 5 received placebo; per-sample allocation not given. The study sampled participants on day 63 after the first vaccine or placebo injection. Libraries were prepared by immunoSEQ multiplex PCR; TCRdb keeps only in-frame clonotypes and omits some of them. The sample has roughly 240,000 clones, roughly 90% seen once; the top ten hold approximately 12%. The starting material was peripheral blood, obtained in a trial of Ad26.COV2.S vaccine versus placebo. The source is a person aged 18-65 years who received the Ad26.COV2.S COVID-19 vaccine or a placebo.

V is TRBV19 and J is TRBJ1-1; possible D gene TRBD1, 5 bases. Trimming took off 6 bases at V and 7 bases at J, with 21 bases between the two ends. This CDR3 region has 15 residues. Germline values: CDR1 LNHDA, CDR2 SQIVND (reference sequence). CDR3 DNA sequence: TGTGCCAGTAGAGACCGGACATTCCAAGGCCTTGAAGCTTTCTTT. This encodes CASRDRTFQGLEAFF.

The chain links TRBV15 to TRBJ1-3; weak D call: TRBD1 (5 bases). This CDR3 is 16 amino acids long. V was pared by 1 base and J by 0 bases, with 10 bases between. The germline V gene encodes CDR1 LNHNV and CDR2 YYDKDF (reference sequence). CDR3 loop: CATSRGGLSSGNTIYF. CDR3 DNA: TGTGCCACCAGCAGAGGGGGCTTGAGCTCTGGAAACACCATATATTTT. Using reference TRBV15 and TRBJ1-3 for the parts outside the CDR3, the full variable domain is DAMVIQNPRYQVTQFGKPVTLSCSQTLNHNVMYWYQQKSSQAPKLLFHYYDKDFNNEADTPDNFQSRRPNTSFCFLDIRSPGLGDTAMYLCATSRGGLSSGNTIYFGEGSWLTVV.

A word on this clone: At one of its ends the junction is not consistent with the germline gene, which may arise from a read error. V is TRBV12-3 or TRBV12-4 and J is TRBJ1-2; D call uncertain. The CDR3 consists of 10 residues. The CDR3 reads CASSLRWGIF. The DNA of the CDR3 is TGTGCCTCGTCCCTGAGATGGGGAATTTTC.

The chain employs TRBV2 and TRBJ2-7; D unclear. CDR3 size: 11 residues. V was shortened by 6 bases and J by 3 bases, with 6 bases between the two germline ends. Germline-derived CDR1 and CDR2 are SNHLY and FYNNEI. CDR3 amino acids: CASRTSYEQYF. CDR3 in DNA: TGTGCCAGCAGGACAAGCTACGAGCAGTACTTC.

The rearrangement joins TRBV6-2 or TRBV6-3 to TRBJ2-7; D not resolved. V gave up 5 bases and J gave up 3 bases, with 5 bases separating them. The CDR3 extends over 11 amino acids. Germline CDR1 and CDR2: MNHEY and SVGEGT. CDR3 in amino acids: CASSHNYEQYF. In DNA, the CDR3 is TGTGCCAGCAGTCATAACTACGAGCAGTACTTC.

V usage is TRBV28 and J usage is TRBJ1-1; D is possibly TRBD1 (6 bases). The V end was cut by 5 bases, the J end by 4 bases, with 23 bases between. The length of the CDR3 is 17 residues. From germline, CDR1 is MDHEN and CDR2 SYDVKM. The CDR3 nucleotides are TGTGCCAGCAGTCCGCCGCCAGGGTTAAGAGGGGGCACTGAAGCTTTCTTT. It codes for CASSPPPGLRGGTEAFF. The whole variable domain, filled in from reference TRBV28 and TRBJ1-1, reads DVKVTQSSRYLVKRTGEKVFLECVQDMDHENMFWYRQDPGLGLRLIYFSYDVKMKEKGDIPEGYSVSREKKERFSLILESASTNQTSMYLCASSPPPGLRGGTEAFFGQGTRLTVV.

The V gene is TRBV15, the J gene TRBJ2-3; D possibly matches TRBD1 or TRBD2 (5 bases each). Trimming left V 1 base short and J 6 bases short, with 8 bases between. Germline V gene data show CDR1 as LNHNV and CDR2 as YYDKDF (reference sequence). The CDR3 consists of 13 residues. The CDR3 DNA is TGTGCCACCAGCAGAGGGGGGATGGATACGCAGTATTTT. It translates to CATSRGGMDTQYF.

This clone appeared once. The chain joins TRBV20-1 to TRBJ1-2, with D unresolved. This CDR3 region has 14 residues. Germline V gene sequence: CDR1 DFQATT, CDR2 SNEGSKA (reference sequence). Trimming left V 3 bases short and J 8 bases short, with 19 bases between. The chain's CDR3 is CSASVLQRADGYTF. In nucleotides, the CDR3 is TGCAGTGCTAGTGTCCTCCAAAGGGCTGACGGCTACACCTTC.

This sequence joins TRBV16 and TRBJ2-1; D is uncertain. V was clipped by 0 bases and J by 9 bases, with 3 bases between them. This CDR3 spans 11 amino acids. Germline CDR1 reads KGHSY; CDR2 reads FQNENV. The CDR3 DNA sequence: TGTGCCAGCAGCCAATCCGGTGAGCAGTTCTTC. The encoded protein is CASSQSGEQFF.

Remarks on this clone: One junction end does not reproduce the germline sequence, and a read error may be involved. The chain recombines TRBV28 with TRBJ2-7, with 9 bases that match TRBD1. CDR3 length: 17 amino acids. The germline V gene has CDR1 MDHEN and CDR2 SYDVKM. The chain's CDR3 is CASRRGARTGVSSEQYF. The DNA of the CDR3 is TGTGCCAGCAGACGGGGGGCGAGGACAGGGGTGTCCTCCGAGCAGTACTTC.

The V call is TRBV5-8, the J call TRBJ2-7; no clear D. Germline V gene lookup returns CDR1 SGHTS and CDR2 YDEGEE. The CDR3 loop spans 14 amino acids. V was cut by 0 bases and J by 8 bases, with 15 bases left in between. In DNA, the CDR3 is TGTGCCAGCAGCTTGGCCGTGACCGCTAATCAGCAGTACTTC. Its protein product is CASSLAVTANQQYF.

J is TRBJ1-4 and V is TRBV6-2 or TRBV6-3; 8 positions agree with TRBD1. In germline, CDR1 is MNHEY, CDR2 SVGEGT. The CDR3 extends over 19 amino acids. V gave up 6 bases and J gave up 1 base; unmatched junction bases: 16. CDR3: CASSFTPDRVSGTNEKLFF. The DNA for the CDR3 is TGTGCCAGCAGCTTCACTCCGGACAGGGTTAGCGGAACTAATGAAAAACTGTTTTTT.

The V call is TRBV10-3, the J call TRBJ2-3, with D possibly being TRBD2 (5 bases). The CDR3 totals 15 residues. Germline CDR1 is ENHRY and CDR2 is SYGVKD. Trimming took off 2 bases at V and 6 bases at J, with 15 bases between the two ends. CDR3 sequence reads: CAISEDIAFGDTQYF. The CDR3 nucleotides read TGTGCCATCAGTGAGGACATAGCGTTCGGCGATACGCAGTATTTT.

The chain couples TRBV7-9 to TRBJ2-5, with D uncertain. V was trimmed by 1 base and J by 5 bases, leaving 8 bases between them. Germline V gene sequence: CDR1 SEHNR, CDR2 FQNEAQ (reference sequence). The CDR3 extends over 13 amino acids. The CDR3 reads CASSLEGKETQYF. The CDR3 DNA sequence: TGTGCCAGCAGCTTAGAAGGGAAGGAGACCCAGTACTTC.

Comment on this clone: Other DNA sequences from this sample encode an identical CDR3 as well. The chain joins TRBV20-1 to TRBJ2-7; D call uncertain. The V gene lost 1 base and the J gene lost 6 bases, with 7 bases spanning the gap. The germline V gene encodes CDR1 DFQATT and CDR2 SNEGSKA (reference sequence). The CDR3 has 11 residues. The chain's CDR3 is CSARAGLEQYF. The DNA for the CDR3 is TGCAGTGCTAGAGCTGGGCTCGAGCAGTACTTC.

V and J are TRBV19 and TRBJ1-1; D unresolved. Germline assignment: CDR1 LNHDA and CDR2 SQIVND (reference sequence). This CDR3 has 14 amino acids. V was cut by 2 bases and J by 0 bases, with 7 bases left in between. As DNA, the CDR3 is TGTGCCAGTAGTATATCAAGCATGAACACTGAAGCTTTCTTT. Its translation is CASSISSMNTEAFF.

The chain couples TRBV4-3 to TRBJ2-1, with 12 nucleotides matching TRBD2. J was trimmed by 9 bases and V by 2 bases; bases with no gene match: 2. CDR1 is LGHNA, CDR2 YSLEER, per germline. This CDR3 has 14 amino acids. The CDR3: CASSQLLAGGEQFF. As DNA, the CDR3 is TGCGCCAGCAGCCAATTACTAGCGGGGGGTGAGCAGTTCTTC.

The CDR3 here is CSSHRGGAQYF. As DNA, the CDR3 is TGCAGTTCCCACAGGGGGGGGGCGCAGTATTTT. J is TRBJ2-3 and V is TRBV20-1, with D perhaps TRBD1 (8 bases). The CDR3 covers 11 residues. In germline, CDR1 is DFQATT, CDR2 SNEGSKA (reference sequence). Trimming removed 8 bases from V and 10 bases from J, with 16 bases in between.

V usage is TRBV7-8 and J usage is TRBJ2-3, with 9 nucleotides matching TRBD2. V shed 5 bases, J shed 3 bases, and the junction held 15 bases outside the gene matches. Looked up from germline, CDR1 is SGHVS and CDR2 is FQNEAQ. This CDR3 spans 18 amino acids. The CDR3 is CASSHPGGAGGPTDTQYF. CDR3 coding DNA: TGTGCCAGCAGCCATCCCGGCGGGGCGGGGGGGCCAACAGATACGCAGTATTTT.

The chain has TRBV7-9 and TRBJ2-2, with TRBD2 matching over 14 bases. Germline loops: CDR1 SEHNR, CDR2 FQNEAQ (reference sequence). With 3 bases clipped from V and 2 bases from J, the junction kept 2 bases outside the gene matches. This CDR3 has 17 amino acids. As DNA, the CDR3 is TGTGCCAGCAGCTTTGGACTAGCGGGGGGAAACACCGGGGAGCTGTTTTTT. Amino acids: CASSFGLAGGNTGELFF.

This clone was detected only once. This chain uses TRBV28 with TRBJ2-7; 12 bases are a match to TRBD2. In germline, CDR1 is MDHEN, CDR2 SYDVKM. Trimming removed 5 bases from V and 3 bases from J; junction bases left unmatched: 8. This CDR3 region has 16 residues. CDR3 sequence (DNA): TGTGCCAGCAGTCCCAATGGACTAGCGGGGATCTACGAGCAGTACTTC. Its protein product is CASSPNGLAGIYEQYF.

The chain combines TRBV4-3 with TRBJ1-2, with D perhaps matching TRBD1 (5 bases). The V gene lost 0 bases and the J gene lost 6 bases, with 11 bases spanning the gap. The CDR3 runs 14 residues. Germline V lookup: CDR1 LGHNA, CDR2 YSLEER. The CDR3 nucleotides are TGCGCCAGCAGCCAAGAGGCAGGGCCGGATGGCTACACCTTC. It encodes CASSQEAGPDGYTF.

V and J are TRBV18 and TRBJ2-2, with D unclear. Germline V CDR1 and CDR2: KGHSH, LQKENI. The CDR3 is made up of 11 amino acids. V gave up 6 bases and J gave up 5 bases, with 4 bases separating them. The CDR3 bases are TGTGCCAGCTCTCCGACCGGGGAGCTGTTTTTT. It is translated as CASSPTGELFF. The full variable domain, with the rest looked up from reference TRBV18 and TRBJ2-2, is NAGVMQNPRHLVRRRGQEARLRCSPMKGHSHVYWYRQLPEEGLKFMVYLQKENIIDESGMPKERFSAEFPKEGPSILRIQQVVRGDSAAYFCASSPTGELFFGEGSRLTVL.

V is TRBV28 and J is TRBJ2-1, with D maybe TRBD1 (6 bases). Germline V gene data show CDR1 as MDHEN and CDR2 as SYDVKM. Between the trimmed V and J ends, which lost 4 bases and 0 bases, there was a span of 13 bases. The CDR3 runs to 16 residues. The CDR3 bases are TGTGCCAGCAGTTCTACCGGGACATACTCCTACAATGAGCAGTTCTTC. As protein: CASSSTGTYSYNEQFF.

The chain is built from TRBV7-3 and TRBJ1-6; D uncertain. Between the trimmed V and J ends, which lost 2 bases and 10 bases, there was a span of 15 bases. CDR1 and CDR2 (germline): SGHTA, FQGTGA. The CDR3 is made up of 15 amino acids. DNA of the CDR3: TGTGCCAGCAGCTTAGAAGGGAGAAAAGAGTCACCCCTCCACTTT. Protein product: CASSLEGRKESPLHF.

The chain uses TRBV7-2 and TRBJ2-7; D unresolved. Trimming pared 2 bases from V and 0 bases from J, leaving 11 bases between. Germline V lookup: CDR1 SGHTA, CDR2 FQGNSA. This CDR3 spans 15 amino acids. CDR3 sequence reads: CASSLWWQGSYEQYF. The CDR3 bases are TGTGCCAGCAGCTTATGGTGGCAAGGCTCCTACGAGCAGTACTTC.

The V call is TRBV5-1, the J call TRBJ2-2; D is possibly TRBD2 (6 bases). The CDR3 spans 15 residues. Trimming cost V 4 bases and J 1 base, with 11 bases left between them. Germline V lookup: CDR1 SGHRS, CDR2 YFSETQ. The CDR3 protein is CASSLMRGNTGELFF. CDR3 in DNA: TGCGCCAGCAGCCTGATGCGGGGGAACACCGGGGAGCTGTTTTTT.

The chain joins TRBV9 to TRBJ2-5, with D tentatively TRBD1 or TRBD2 (5 bases each). Germline lookup yields CDR1 SGDLS and CDR2 YYNGEE. This CDR3 region has 14 residues. V lost 0 bases to trimming and J lost 1 base, with 7 bases between them. This CDR3 is CASSVGGTQETQYF. CDR3 in DNA: TGTGCCAGCAGCGTAGGAGGGACCCAAGAGACCCAGTACTTC.